This T cell receptor (beta chain) was sequenced during a study of blood T cell repertoires in COVID-19. Whole-study context: T cells, B-cell-depleted T cells, or PBMCs provided the cDNA or gDNA that served as material.

Original analysis: Counts of nucleated cells, estimated from reference gene primer amplification, were obtained. Profiled with immunoSEQ multiplex PCR; TCRdb holds only in-frame clones, not every one. From that table come the V and J calls and clone size; the DNA was used to work out D and trimming. The sample carries roughly 360,000 clones, 83% recorded once. As to this clone: Other nucleotide sequences in the sample specify the same CDR3.

Clinical history reported by participants formed the basis on which cohorts were assigned. The CDR3 runs to 15 residues. CDR1 is MNHEY and CDR2 is SVGAGI in the germline V gene. V was pared by 0 bases and J by 3 bases, with 10 bases between. The chain combines TRBV6-5 with TRBJ2-3; weak D call: TRBD2 (6 bases). The source is a woman aged 45-59 years who had recovered from COVID-19. The source material was PBMCs or T cells enriched from blood (not recorded which). The CDR3 DNA reads as TGTGCCAGCAGTTACTCAAGGGCGGGGACAGATACGCAGTATTTT. It is translated as CASSYSRAGTDTQYF.